This T cell receptor (beta chain) emerged from a study of cytomegalovirus exposure and HLA in healthy donors (dated by TCRdb to the late 2010s). Turning to the overall study: An earlier analysis of some 620 of the donors reported around 280 Gb of sequence data and 117 million unique TCR beta sequences obtained from roughly 170 million T cells. About 330 gigabases of sequencing data and around 85 million unique TCR sequences made up an early release that covered nearly 650 HLA-typed donors. Of the 300 to 500 genotyped donors, 65% to 90% were placed in the genetic ancestry cluster associated with self-reported Caucasian donors. The study was designed to test whether signatures of past pathogen exposure could be identified by cataloging public T cell receptors. The T cell repertoires of several hundred subjects were profiled by immunosequencing and related to cytomegalovirus serostatus. In addition to the first cohort of 650 to 800 subjects, a separate validation cohort of over 90 different subjects was used. To predict cytomegalovirus infection status, the study combined high-throughput TCR immunosequencing, statistical association of individual TCRs with disease status, and machine learning. A later analysis re-examined previously published TCR beta repertoires from about 670 donors and added high-resolution HLA genotyping to investigate patterns of TCR occurrence. In the later analysis, no new phenotypic data were used to find candidate immune exposures; instead, reliance was placed on TCR beta sequences and their occurrence across donors. To decide whether each TCR beta V gene segment behaved as functional or pseudogenic, an earlier analysis of approximately 600 of the donors relied on high-throughput TCR beta sequencing. Donor age, sex, ethnicity and CMV serostatus were collected together with the repertoire data. Genome-wide SNP genotypes for about 65% of the 666 donors were used in a later genetic analysis, which treated that subset as a discovery cohort. All discovery cohort repertoires had been generated using a single sequencing platform. HLA typing covered class I and class II loci at four-digit resolution. The number of donors typed differed by locus, with 629-630 for A, B, C, DRB1 and DQB1, 522 for DQA1, nearly 610 for DPA1, and 472 for DPB1. Because of strong linkage in the cohort, roughly five DR-DQ haplotypes were treated as single units for association and clustering. Among around 400 genotyped donors of the cohort, an average of roughly 230,000 unique TCR beta nucleotide sequences was sequenced per donor, of which 15% to 20% were non-productive.

Counted from cysteine to phenylalanine, this CDR3 has 14 amino acids. Kept here is only the CDR3 DNA, which spans 42 bases and is read in frame from base 1. The germline V gene provides CDR1 SGDLS and CDR2 YYNGEE. V is pared back by 0 bases and J by 4 bases, with 7 bases lying between the germline termini. Here is what the overall study found, with its caveats: Some IMGT-functional V segments, including TRBV6-2 and TRBV6-3, could not be distinguished by the 87-base-pair reads and were therefore excluded. The authors suggested that the approach could potentially be extended to other disease states and immunological phenotypes. Correlated functional status among segregating V segments might reflect linkage disequilibrium, but an unknown experimental factor could not be ruled out. This cohort had only TCR beta chains sequenced, and the lack of alpha or paired-chain data limited which features could be detected. In a later genetic analysis, a missense DCLRE1C variant was associated with V-gene and J-gene trimming of TCR beta chains, and the association was replicated in an independent cohort. According to a later analysis, TCR association rates differed among HLA loci, with DRB1 alleles showing the most associated TCRs and HLA-C alleles showing the fewest. A further reported finding was that TCR beta sequences accurately predicted the HLA-A and HLA-B alleles for most subjects in the first cohort. While some public TCRs were present in many individuals, most TCR sequences turned up only very rarely across donors. CMV serostatus was the only immune exposure information available for the cohort. The classifier was reported to diagnose cytomegalovirus status with high specificity and sensitivity in both the original cohort and the validation cohort. When HLA alleles, especially DR and DQ, strongly co-occurred, attributing TCR associations to individual alleles was difficult. A later analysis found that most CMV-associated TCR beta chains appeared HLA-restricted, with HLA associations seemingly driven largely by CMV exposure. A later analysis reported that several top co-occurrence clusters appeared linked to parvovirus B19, influenza, CMV and Epstein-Barr virus. Because counts were too low, under 20 rarely observed V segments, including chromosome 9 orphons, were left out of the earlier analysis of a few hundred of the donors. In vitro tests confirmed that a few of the cytomegalovirus-associated TCR beta chains recognize cytomegalovirus antigens. The sequencing pipeline was judged likely to have produced a cluster of highly shared sequence variants as a technical artifact. Compared with equally common non-associated chains, HLA-associated TCR beta chains in a later analysis were more clonally expanded and had lower generation probabilities. At a false discovery rate of 0.05, a later analysis linked some 18,000 TCR beta sequences to specific HLA alleles. The study gave a list of roughly 150 TCR beta chains associated with cytomegalovirus. The presence/absence analyses assumed that sequencing depth was roughly uniform across donors, and that assumption may not be true. Because some donors lacked HLA typing at each locus, the association tests relied only on the typed subset. In a later genetic analysis, fewer N-insertions in productive TCRs were reported among donors in an Asian-associated ancestry cluster than the approximately 670-donor mean. In an earlier analysis of approximately 590 of the donors, most TCR beta V segments were observed in productive rearrangements about 87% or about 30% of the time, broadly matching IMGT annotations.

This clone was counted once. It has no known antigen specificity. Base qualities were left out, and no much larger clone turns up one base away. In total, fewer than 750 healthy bone marrow donors made up the cohort. Cohort members were all nominally healthy when sampled, although unrecorded immune exposures were likely present. The donor tested CMV seropositive and was one of the 289 seropositive cohort members. A peripheral blood sample was provided by each donor, and peripheral blood mononuclear cells were used for TCR beta sequencing. The Qiagen DNeasy Blood Extraction Kit was used to extract genomic DNA from the blood cell samples. Library preparation used the immunoSEQ multiplex PCR assay. A mixture of 60 forward primers for TCR Vbeta segments and 13 reverse primers for TCR Jbeta segments was used in the multiplex PCR. A multiplex PCR assay on genomic DNA amplified the CDR3 region of rearranged TCR beta genes. On the Illumina HiSeq System, the amplified TCR beta libraries were sequenced as 87-base-pair reads. As for how the authors treated the data: A later analysis tallied 75 million to 95 million unique TCR beta chains across the approximately 670 repertoires, and 10 million to 11 million of those chains were shared by two or more donors. Raw reads were error-corrected and collapsed into unique sequences with a nearest-neighbor algorithm that merged closely related sequences to remove PCR and sequencing errors. To assign V, D and J gene segments, CDR3 sequences were aligned to IMGT reference sequences. For a sequence to be retained, at least a six-nucleotide match to both a V gene segment and a J gene segment was required. Rearrangements were called productive when the CDR3 lacked stop codons and stayed in frame with V and J; all others were non-productive. CDR3 was defined according to IMGT convention as the region running from the second conserved V-encoded cysteine to the conserved J-encoded phenylalanine. Sequences without an unambiguous match to a single V gene segment were excluded from the earlier analysis of approximately 600 of the donors. In an earlier analysis of about 590 of the donors, a V segment was called functional when productive rearrangements were above 56.7%, and segregating when the standard deviation between donors exceeded 5%. A statistical classification framework was developed to diagnose cytomegalovirus status using the catalog of TCR beta chain sequences. A later analysis assigned V and J genes by comparing TCR nucleotide sequences with IMGT/GENE-DB human TR gene sequences. Using the TCRdist pipeline, a later analysis assigned CDR3 sequences along with most-parsimonious VDJ recombination scenarios. A later analysis defined each TCR beta chain by its CDR3 amino acid sequence plus V-gene family, and excluded reads lacking a unique V-gene family. In a later analysis, 450 to 600 highly shared, low-generation-probability nucleotide sequences were removed to address suspected cross-contamination and a sequencing artifact. In a later analysis, a clonal expansion index for each public chain was calculated from normalized within-repertoire ranks of inferred template counts. In a later analysis, generation probabilities were computed with a VDJ recombination model fitted to out-of-frame rearrangements, and the resulting probabilities were checked against IGoR. A later analysis scored TCR-TCR, TCR-HLA and TCR-CMV co-occurrence with hypergeometric tests, applying a repertoire-size bias correction to TCR pairs. To estimate false discovery rates, a later analysis permuted the HLA or CMV assignments 20 times. A later analysis grouped co-occurring TCRs with DBSCAN, adding TCRdist sequence similarity when clustering within HLA-allele-positive subsets. For co-occurrence clustering, repertoires with fewer than 30,000 or more than 120,000 public chains were excluded, along with five repertoires with anomalous nucleotide sharing. TCRdb re-hosts the immuneACCESS table, in-frame sequences only. Its copies lack some clones; in the studies checked, an unresolved V gene accounts for under half of them, and the cause for the rest is not known. V and J calls and clone size are copied from that table; D and trimming were computed from the DNA. The sample contains roughly 120,000 clones, around 80% of them found a single time. Roughly 3% of the sample is taken by the ten largest.

Here the chain combines TRBV9 and TRBJ2-2, with the D gene call left open. Material: PBMCs. The receptor was derived from a woman aged 18 to 35 in good health and CMV-seropositive. The encoded CDR3 is CASSVAFITGELFF. In nucleotide form, the sequence is TGTGCCAGCAGCGTAGCTTTTATCACCGGGGAGCTGTTTTTT.